This TCR beta chain was sequenced during a study of T cells in Graves' hyperthyroidism and ophthalmopathy. Germline V lookup: CDR1 MDHEN, CDR2 SYDVKM. The V gene lost 4 bases and the J gene lost 3 bases, with 13 bases spanning the gap. The CDR3 runs 14 residues. This clonotype was counted ten times or more. Researchers amplified the TCR beta CDR3 regions from RNA transcripts. During a first-round RT-PCR of the TCR CDR3, the HTBI primer set was used. TCRdb passed the multiplex PCR reads through MiXCR, listing each CDR3 protein once. This table holds almost 500,000 distinct CDR3 sequences, 20% to 25% found once.

The source of this sequence is an older woman with Graves' ophthalmopathy. The rearrangement uses TRBV28 and TRBJ2-7, with D perhaps given as TRBD1 or TRBD2 (7 bases each). Sequencing was carried out using blood. CDR3 amino acids: CASSSTGEGYEQYF. CDR3 DNA sequence: TGTGCCAGCAGTTCCACAGGGGAGGGCTACGAGCAGTACTTC.